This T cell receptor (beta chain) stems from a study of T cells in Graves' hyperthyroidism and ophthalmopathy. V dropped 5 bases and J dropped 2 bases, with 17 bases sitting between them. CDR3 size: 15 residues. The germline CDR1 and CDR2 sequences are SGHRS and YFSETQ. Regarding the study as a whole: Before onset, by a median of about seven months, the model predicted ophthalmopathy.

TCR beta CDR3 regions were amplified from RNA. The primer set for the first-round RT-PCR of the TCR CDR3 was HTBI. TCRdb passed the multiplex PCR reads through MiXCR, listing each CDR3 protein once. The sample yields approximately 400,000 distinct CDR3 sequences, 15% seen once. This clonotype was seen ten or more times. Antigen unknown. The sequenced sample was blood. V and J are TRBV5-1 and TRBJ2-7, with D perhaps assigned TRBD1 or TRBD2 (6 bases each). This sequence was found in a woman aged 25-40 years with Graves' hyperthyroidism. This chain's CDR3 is CASSPEGVGAYEQYF. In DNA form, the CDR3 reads TGCGCCAGCAGTCCGGAGGGGGTGGGGGCCTACGAGCAGTACTTC.